The next 5 T cell receptor beta chains were all read from a single sample in a study of shared clonotypes between healthy human individuals. TCRdb's table, derived via immunoSEQ multiplex PCR, lists solely in-frame clones and lacks some. The sample records 150,000 to 200,000 clones, about 93% being singletons. Sequencing was done on a sample of naive CD4+ T cells sorted from blood. Subset here: CD45RA+ positively selected. Receptor source: a woman aged 25 to 39 in good health.

The chain joins TRBV19 to TRBJ2-7; perhaps TRBD1 as D (6 bases). This CDR3 region has 15 residues. V lost 3 bases, J lost 3 bases, and 15 bases lay in between. Germline-derived CDR1 and CDR2 are LNHDA and SQIVND (reference sequence). The DNA for the CDR3 is TGTGCCAGTAGTATCCAAAGACAGGCTATCTACGAGCAGTACTTC. Protein product: CASSIQRQAIYEQYF.

V gene TRBV19 combines with J gene TRBJ2-1, with 11 bases fitting TRBD2. This CDR3 has 17 residues. The V segment lost 4 bases and the J segment 1 base; nucleotides outside the gene matches: 6. Looked up from germline, CDR1 is LNHDA and CDR2 is SQIVND (reference sequence). CDR3 loop: CASSNRRTSGSYNEQFF. CDR3 bases: TGTGCCAGTAGTAACCGTCGGACTAGCGGGTCCTACAATGAGCAGTTCTTC.

V gene TRBV7-3 combines with J gene TRBJ2-7; no firm D call. V was shortened by 1 base and J by 6 bases, with 10 bases between the two germline ends. Germline V gene lookup returns CDR1 SGHTA and CDR2 FQGTGA. This CDR3 is 13 amino acids long. The CDR3 bases are TGTGCCAGCAGCTTAAACAGTCTCGTCGAGCAGTACTTC. Its translation: CASSLNSLVEQYF.

The chain employs TRBV13 and TRBJ1-5; 7 bases are shared with TRBD1. Germline CDR1 is PRHDT and CDR2 is FYEKMQ (reference sequence). The length of the CDR3 is 13 residues. Trimming took 4 bases from V and 4 from J; bases not matched to a gene: 1. The CDR3, as DNA: TGTGCCAGCAGCTCGACAGGGAATCAGCCCCAGCATTTT. Amino acids: CASSSTGNQPQHF.

This sequence joins TRBV7-3 and TRBJ2-7; 11 bases agree with TRBD1. The CDR3 totals 15 residues. Germline trimming cut 2 bases from V and 4 bases from J; bases unmatched to any gene: 4. From germline, CDR1 is SGHTA and CDR2 FQGTGA. This chain's CDR3 is CASSLGQGADYEQYF. The CDR3 DNA is TGTGCCAGCAGCTTAGGACAGGGGGCAGATTACGAGCAGTACTTC.